The following is a TCR beta chain sequence with its context. This sample is drawn from a study of blood T cell repertoires in COVID-19. Study background: Whether acute or convalescent, the COVID-19 samples came from the United States, Italy and Spain. T cells, B-cell-depleted T cells, or PBMCs supplied cDNA or gDNA.

The method was immunoSEQ multiplex PCR; TCRdb's version includes in-frame clones alone and lacks a portion of them. The sample comprises a few hundred thousand clones, around four fifths of which are singletons, and 5.1% rests with the top ten. Enrolled through a virtual design, the participants were between roughly 18 and 100 years of age and came from under 25 US areas. The germline CDR1 and CDR2 sequences are MNHEY and SVGEGT. The CDR3 spans 15 residues. Trimming removed 5 bases at V and 1 base at J, with 14 bases between. V and J are TRBV6-2 or TRBV6-3 and TRBJ1-1, with D perhaps matching TRBD1 (5 bases). Input material: PBMCs or T cells enriched from blood (not recorded which). The sequence was obtained from a woman aged 45 to 65 who had recovered from COVID-19. The CDR3 nucleotides are TGTGCCAGCAGTCCCGGGGGGGGACCGAACACTGAAGCTTTCTTT. Translation gives CASSPGGGPNTEAFF.